These 12 T cell receptor beta chains share one sample of origin, sequenced in a study of naive and memory T cell subsets. TCR cDNA received a 3' ligated oligonucleotide that carried a UMI. Four PCR rounds used nested alpha and beta constant region primers plus the SP2 primer. TCRdb re-called the 5' RACE reads through MiXCR, storing one row per CDR3 protein. The table has more than 45,000 distinct CDR3 sequences, over 7% seen once. Receptors originate from a male donor in good health.

There are many counts of this clonotype. The J gene is TRBJ1-5, the V gene TRBV20-1; 7 nucleotides line up with TRBD1. Germline lookup yields CDR1 DFQATT and CDR2 SNEGSKA (reference sequence). V lost 1 base, J lost 2 bases, and 5 bases stayed unmatched. The CDR3 length is 15 residues. The CDR3 DNA reads TGCAGTGCTAGAGGGGGAGGGGGCGGCAATCAGCCCCAGCATTTT. It encodes CSARGGGGGNQPQHF.

This chain connects TRBV20-1 to TRBJ1-5; D gene ambiguous. Per germline, CDR1 DFQATT and CDR2 SNEGSKA (reference sequence). V shed 4 bases and J shed 1 base, with 8 bases lying between them. This CDR3 comprises 13 residues. The CDR3, as DNA: TGCAGTGCTACCCTGGACAGCAATCAGCCCCAGCATTTT. Translation gives CSATLDSNQPQHF.

This clonotype has ten or more counts. The chain is built from TRBV29-1 and TRBJ2-1, with D possibly being TRBD1 or TRBD2 (5 bases each). Trimming removed 4 bases at V and 7 bases at J, with 14 bases between. The CDR3 has 13 residues. The germline gives CDR1 SQVTM, CDR2 ANQGSEA. The CDR3 sequence: CSVAPGTGNEQFF. CDR3 nucleotides: TGCAGCGTTGCCCCTGGGACGGGAAATGAGCAGTTCTTC.

This clonotype has a handful of counts. J is TRBJ2-1 and V is TRBV6-1, with TRBD2 identical over 9 bases. Unmatched junction bases numbered 5, after V lost 3 bases and J lost 8 bases. This CDR3 is 14 amino acids long. Germline assignment: CDR1 MNHNS and CDR2 SASEGT. The CDR3 here is CASSELAGSDEQFF. The CDR3 bases are TGTGCCAGCAGTGAGCTAGCGGGATCTGATGAGCAGTTCTTC.

This clonotype has only a few counts. This chain connects TRBV3-1 to TRBJ2-2; TRBD2 agrees at 14 bases. V gave up 4 bases and J gave up 4 bases; unmatched junction bases: 5. The CDR3 is made up of 17 amino acids. Germline V gene lookup returns CDR1 LGHDT and CDR2 YNNKEL (reference sequence). The CDR3 nucleotides are TGTGCCAGCAGCCGTCCGGGACTAGCGGGGGCCACCGGGGAGCTGTTTTTT. This codes for CASSRPGLAGATGELFF.

The V and J genes are TRBV12-3 or TRBV12-4 and TRBJ1-1; 7 bases agree with TRBD1. Germline trimming cut 5 bases from V and 4 bases from J; bases unmatched to any gene: 13. This CDR3 contains 16 residues. The CDR3 here is CASSPSPTGIGTEAFF. CDR3 DNA sequence: TGTGCCAGCAGTCCTAGCCCGACAGGGATCGGCACTGAAGCTTTCTTT.

This clonotype occurred a few times. The CDR3 nucleotides read TGTGCCAGCAGTGGTAGGGGAAGCGCGGCTAGCGGGAGGAACAATGAGCAGTTCTTC. Residues: CASSGRGSAASGRNNEQFF. The chain carries TRBV6-1 and TRBJ2-1; 11 nucleotides agree with TRBD2. Per the germline V gene, CDR1 is MNHNS and CDR2 is SASEGT. Trimming cost V 4 bases and J 5 bases; bases outside gene matches: 16. The CDR3 length is 19 residues.

The sample holds many counts of this clonotype. J is TRBJ2-7 and V is TRBV27, with TRBD1 matching 8 bases. The germline V gene encodes CDR1 MNHEY and CDR2 SMNVEV (reference sequence). J lost 6 bases, V lost 2 bases, and 6 bases had no gene match. There are 14 residues in the CDR3. As DNA, the CDR3 is TGTGCCAGCAGTTTAGGGGGAACAGGGGGCGAGCAGTACTTC. Its translation is CASSLGGTGGEQYF.

This clonotype came up many times. The gene calls are TRBV6-5 and TRBJ1-1, with 9 bases that match TRBD1. The germline V gene encodes CDR1 MNHEY and CDR2 SVGAGI. Germline trimming cut 5 bases from V and 0 bases from J; bases unmatched to any gene: 4. The length of the CDR3 is 15 residues. The CDR3 coding sequence is TGTGCCAGCAGTCGGGACAGGGAAATGAACACTGAAGCTTTCTTT. Its translation: CASSRDREMNTEAFF.

This clonotype was detected many times. V is TRBV11-1 and J is TRBJ1-1, with D maybe TRBD1 (6 bases). The germline V and J ends were trimmed by 5 bases and 6 bases, with 19 bases remaining between them. The CDR3 contains 15 residues. CDR1 SGHAT and CDR2 FQDESV come from the germline V gene (reference sequence). The DNA of the CDR3 is TGTGCCAGCAGCCTAGGATTGGACAGTACGTCTGAAGCTTTCTTT. Its protein is CASSLGLDSTSEAFF.

This clonotype appeared many times. This chain joins TRBV29-1 and TRBJ1-6, with a possible D match to TRBD1 (5 bases). The CDR3 covers 12 residues. The germline V gene has CDR1 SQVTM and CDR2 ANQGSEA. V shed 4 bases and J shed 7 bases, with 8 bases lying between them. CDR3 bases: TGCAGCGTTGGAGAGGGGAATTCACCCCTCCACTTT. Protein sequence: CSVGEGNSPLHF.

This chain joins TRBV20-1 and TRBJ1-2; D unclear. CDR3 length equals 16 residues. Germline lookup yields CDR1 DFQATT and CDR2 SNEGSKA (reference sequence). Trimming pared 0 bases from V and 4 bases from J, leaving 18 bases between. Written as DNA, the CDR3 is TGCAGTGCTAGAGACTGGACGGACTTAGAAGCCTATGGCTACACCTTC. Its protein is CSARDWTDLEAYGYTF.